The T cell receptor (beta chain) described here comes from a study of patients and donors after allogeneic stem cell transplantation (dated by TCRdb to the early 2020s). Reading from cysteine to phenylalanine, the CDR3 counts 15 amino acids. The kept DNA is CDR3 alone, 45 bases in frame from the first base. V loses 9 bases, J loses 2 bases, and the germline ends lie 18 bases apart. Per the germline V gene, SNHLY is the CDR1 and FYNNEI is the CDR2. The library was generated by RT-PCR. The sequencer listed for this sample is NextSeq 550. Through fastp at Q25 and MiXCR, TCRdb rebuilt clones from the public reads, retaining in-frame beta chains. Every entry covers one CDR3 protein and lists the most common genes and DNA from its rows. The sample includes fewer than 500,000 distinct CDR3 sequences, with 16% observed a single time. 6% to 8% of the sample rests with the top ten. This clonotype came up a few times. The target of this receptor is not known. The record has no base qualities; no much larger clone is one base away.

The rearrangement joined TRBV2 to TRBJ2-3; TRBD2 is a weak D gene call, 6 bases matching. The TCR originated in a human donor who was either an allogeneic HSCT recipient or a stem cell or donor lymphocyte infusion donor (not recorded which). It is not recorded whose cells these are; they may come from a transplant donor. Sequenced input: blood, either unsorted or a sorted T cell fraction (not recorded which). The CDR3 region reads CARSPMRGTTDTQYF. The nucleotides are TGTGCCAGATCCCCAATGCGCGGGACCACAGATACGCAGTATTTT.